The source of this T cell receptor beta chain is a study of identical twins. There are many counts of this clonotype. TCRdb fed the 5' RACE reads into MiXCR, producing one record per CDR3 protein. The sample carries nearly 250,000 distinct CDR3 sequences, about 7% recorded once. Trimming stripped 9 bases from V and 8 bases from J, with 13 bases between. The CDR3 length is 11 residues. The same data also went into a second study, on yellow fever vaccine responses in identical twins.

The sample taken for sequencing was memory (CD45RO+) T cells sorted from blood. The chain joins TRBV12-3 or TRBV12-4 to TRBJ1-1, with D unclear. The sequence came from a woman younger than 35 in good health. Written as DNA, the CDR3 is TGTGCCAGTAGTAGGACTGGGGAAGCTTTCTTT. This gives the protein CASSRTGEAFF.